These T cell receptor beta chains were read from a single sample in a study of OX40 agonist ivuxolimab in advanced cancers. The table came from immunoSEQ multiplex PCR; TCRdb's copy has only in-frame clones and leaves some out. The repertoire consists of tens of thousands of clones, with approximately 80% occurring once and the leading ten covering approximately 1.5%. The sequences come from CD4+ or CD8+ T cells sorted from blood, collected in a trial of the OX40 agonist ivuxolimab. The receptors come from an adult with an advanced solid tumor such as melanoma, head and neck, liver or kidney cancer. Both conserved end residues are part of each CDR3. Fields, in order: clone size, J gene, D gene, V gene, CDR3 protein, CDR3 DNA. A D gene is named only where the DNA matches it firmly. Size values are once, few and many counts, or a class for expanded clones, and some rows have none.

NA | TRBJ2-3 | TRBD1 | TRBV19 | CASRTNGQGGTDTQYF | TGTGCCAGTAGAACAAATGGACAGGGGGGAACAGATACGCAGTATTTT
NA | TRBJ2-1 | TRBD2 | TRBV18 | CASSPLAGDYNEQFF | TGTGCCAGCTCACCCCTAGCGGGCGACTACAATGAGCAGTTCTTC
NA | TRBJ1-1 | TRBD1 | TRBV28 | CASSLDRVGTEAFF | TGTGCCAGCAGTTTAGACAGGGTGGGCACTGAAGCTTTCTTT
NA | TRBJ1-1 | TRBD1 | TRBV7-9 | CASSLGQGSTEAFF | TGTGCCAGCAGCTTAGGACAGGGTTCTACTGAAGCTTTCTTT
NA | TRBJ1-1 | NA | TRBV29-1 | CSGGGLTEAFF | TGCAGCGGGGGGGGGCTCACTGAAGCTTTCTTT
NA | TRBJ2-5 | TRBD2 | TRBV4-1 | CASSQIPLAGTQETQYF | TGCGCCAGCAGCCAAATTCCCCTAGCGGGGACCCAAGAGACCCAGTACTTC
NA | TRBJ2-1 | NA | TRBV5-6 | CASSLPSGINEQFF | TGTGCCAGCAGCTTGCCATCGGGAATCAATGAGCAGTTCTTC
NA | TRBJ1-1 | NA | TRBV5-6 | CASSPKGMGAFF | TGTGCCAGCAGCCCAAAGGGGATGGGAGCTTTCTTT
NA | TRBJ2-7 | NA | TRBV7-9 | CASSLAGTEPLTF | TGTGCCAGCAGCTTGGCGGGGACAGAACCTCTAACCTTC
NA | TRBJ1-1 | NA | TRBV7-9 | CASSLLEGTEAFF | TGTGCCAGCAGCTTACTTGAGGGTACTGAAGCTTTCTTT
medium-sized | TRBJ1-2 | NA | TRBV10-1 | CASSENINYGYTF | TGCGCCAGCAGTGAAAATATTAACTATGGCTACACCTTC
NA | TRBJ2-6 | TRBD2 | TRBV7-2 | CASSLRGGRGRGANVLTF | TGTGCCAGCAGCTTAAGGGGAGGGCGGGGCCGTGGGGCCAACGTCCTGACTTTC
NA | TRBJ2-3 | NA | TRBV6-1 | CASTDKASTDTQYF | TGTGCCAGCACCGACAAAGCTAGCACAGATACGCAGTATTTT
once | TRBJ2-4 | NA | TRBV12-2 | CASRLAPQGTDIQYF | TGTGCAAGTCGCTTAGCCCCCCAGGGGACGGACATTCAGTACTTC
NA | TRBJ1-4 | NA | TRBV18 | CASSPSGPNEKLFF | TGTGCCAGCTCACCAAGCGGACCTAATGAAAAACTGTTTTTT
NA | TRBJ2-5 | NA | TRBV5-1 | CASRTPRETQYF | TGCGCCTCACGAACCCCTAGAGAGACCCAGTACTTC
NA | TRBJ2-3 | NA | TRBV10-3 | CAISQSSGDTQYF | TGTGCCATCAGCCAGAGCAGCGGAGATACGCAGTATTTT
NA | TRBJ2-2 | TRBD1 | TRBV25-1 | CASSGNRGSTGELFF | TGTGCCAGCAGTGGAAACAGGGGGTCCACCGGGGAGCTGTTTTTT
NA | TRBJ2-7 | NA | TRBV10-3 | CAISETDYEQYF | TGTGCCATCAGTGAGACTGATTACGAGCAGTACTTC
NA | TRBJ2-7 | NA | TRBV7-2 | CASSSRKGEVFYEQYF | TGTGCCAGCAGCTCCCGTAAAGGGGAAGTATTCTACGAGCAGTACTTC
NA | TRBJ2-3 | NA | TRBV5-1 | CASSFVAQTDTQYF | TGCGCCAGCAGCTTCGTCGCACAGACAGATACGCAGTATTTT
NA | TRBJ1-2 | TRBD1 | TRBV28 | CASSLLKGQGDGYTF | TGTGCCAGCAGTTTATTAAAGGGACAGGGAGATGGCTACACCTTC
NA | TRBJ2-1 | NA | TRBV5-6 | CASSNVGVGFF | TGTGCCAGCAGCAATGTGGGGGTAGGGTTCTTC
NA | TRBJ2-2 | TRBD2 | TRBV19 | CASRKTSGGDSTGELFF | TGTGCCAGTAGAAAGACTAGCGGGGGAGATAGCACCGGGGAGCTGTTTTTT
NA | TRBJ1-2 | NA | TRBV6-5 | CASSYNGRKAGGYTF | TGTGCCAGCAGTTACAACGGGCGAAAAGCGGGTGGCTACACCTTC
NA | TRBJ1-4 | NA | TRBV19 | CATSLGRTNEKLFF | TGTGCCACTAGTCTCGGTAGAACTAATGAAAAACTGTTTTTT
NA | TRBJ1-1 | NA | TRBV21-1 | CATLPGQGSGSTEAFF | TGTGCCACCCTTCCGGGACAGGGCAGTGGGAGCACTGAAGCTTTCTTT
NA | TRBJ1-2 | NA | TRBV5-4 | CASSPRGGPSYGYTF | TGTGCCAGCAGCCCGCGGGGGGGCCCCTCCTATGGCTACACCTTC
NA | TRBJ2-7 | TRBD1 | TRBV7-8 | CASSPLDRGIGEQYF | TGTGCCAGCAGCCCACTGGACAGGGGAATTGGCGAGCAGTACTTC
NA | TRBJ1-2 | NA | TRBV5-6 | CASSMTQVTNYGYTF | TGTGCCAGCAGCATGACACAGGTCACTAACTATGGCTACACCTTC
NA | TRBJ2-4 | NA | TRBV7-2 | CASSAGEGSPAKNIQYF | TGTGCCAGCAGCGCAGGGGAGGGGAGCCCCGCCAAAAACATTCAGTACTTC
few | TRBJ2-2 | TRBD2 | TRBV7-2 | CASSLIGGGNTGELFF | TGTGCCAGCAGCTTAATAGGCGGGGGGAACACCGGGGAGCTGTTTTTT
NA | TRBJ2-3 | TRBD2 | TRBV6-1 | CASSNQRGGTDTQYF | TGTGCCAGCAGTAACCAGCGGGGGGGCACAGATACGCAGTATTTT
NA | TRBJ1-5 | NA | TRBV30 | CAWSVRAENQPQHF | TGTGCCTGGAGTGTACGGGCTGAGAATCAGCCCCAGCATTTT
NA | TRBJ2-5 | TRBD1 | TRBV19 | CASSIRDRAKETQYF | TGTGCCAGTAGTATTAGGGACAGGGCTAAAGAGACCCAGTACTTC
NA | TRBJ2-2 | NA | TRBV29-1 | CSVSLDRTGELFF | TGCAGCGTATCCCTCGACAGGACCGGGGAGCTGTTTTTT
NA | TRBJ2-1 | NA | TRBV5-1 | CASREAGAPGEQFF | TGCGCCAGCAGAGAGGCGGGGGCTCCAGGTGAGCAGTTCTTC
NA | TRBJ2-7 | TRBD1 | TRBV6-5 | CASTPGTAYEQYF | TGTGCCAGCACCCCGGGGACAGCCTACGAGCAGTACTTC
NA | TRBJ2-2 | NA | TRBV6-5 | CASSYSRGNTGELFF | TGTGCCAGCAGTTACTCTCGAGGGAACACCGGGGAGCTGTTTTTT
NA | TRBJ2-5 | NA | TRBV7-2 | CASSGRVAGETQYF | TGTGCCAGCAGCGGGCGAGTAGCCGGGGAGACCCAGTACTTC
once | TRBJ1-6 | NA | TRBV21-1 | CASSIRSGTGGSPLHF | TGTGCCAGCAGCATCAGATCCGGGACAGGGGGCTCACCCCTCCACTTT
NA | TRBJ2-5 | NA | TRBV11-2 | CASSASRETQYF | TGTGCCAGCAGCGCCTCTAGGGAGACCCAGTACTTC
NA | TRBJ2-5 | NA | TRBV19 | CASKDRPGEETQYF | TGTGCCAGTAAGGACAGACCGGGGGAAGAGACCCAGTACTTC
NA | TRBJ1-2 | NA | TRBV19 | CASTAGGRGIPRGYTF | TGTGCCAGTACTGCCGGGGGTCGGGGGATTCCCCGCGGCTACACCTTC
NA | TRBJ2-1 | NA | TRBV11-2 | CASSFLGSSYNEQFF | TGTGCCAGCAGCTTCCTAGGCTCGTCCTACAATGAGCAGTTCTTC
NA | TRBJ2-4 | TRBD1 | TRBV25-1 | CASSSQGQGGIQYF | TGTGCCAGCAGTTCCCAAGGACAGGGAGGCATTCAGTACTTC
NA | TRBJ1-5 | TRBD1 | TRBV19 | CASTITTGVGNQPQHF | TGTGCCAGTACCATAACCACAGGGGTTGGCAATCAGCCCCAGCATTTT
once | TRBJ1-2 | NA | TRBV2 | CASSETRNYGYTF | TGTGCCAGCAGTGAGACGAGAAACTATGGCTACACCTTC
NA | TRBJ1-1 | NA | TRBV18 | CASSPKEGVGTEAFF | TGTGCCAGCTCACCAAAGGAGGGGGTTGGGACTGAAGCTTTCTTT
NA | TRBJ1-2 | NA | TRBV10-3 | CAISGANYGYTF | TGTGCCATCAGCGGTGCTAACTATGGCTACACCTTC
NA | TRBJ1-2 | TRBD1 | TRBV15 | CATSDGGQGAYGYTF | TGTGCCACCAGCGATGGGGGACAGGGGGCCTATGGCTACACCTTC
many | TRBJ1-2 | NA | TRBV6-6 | CASRPDIFRNYGYTF | TGTGCCAGCAGACCGGACATCTTCCGGAACTATGGCTACACCTTC
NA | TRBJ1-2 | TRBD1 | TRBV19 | CASSTLQGARGYGYTF | TGTGCCAGTAGTACACTACAGGGGGCGCGAGGCTATGGCTACACCTTC